The clone carrying this T cell receptor beta chain was seen many times. The target antigen is unknown. By two-round multiplex PCR, the TCR beta CDR3 was amplified from genomic DNA. Primers specific to each TRBV and TRBJ gene drove first-round PCR. TCRdb ran MiXCR on the multiplex PCR reads and lists one entry per CDR3 protein. This sample yields more than 9,500 distinct CDR3 sequences, of which 30% to 40% are seen a single time; about 50% belongs to the top ten. The sample belongs to a study of prognosis after radiotherapy for stage I lung cancer. At the level of the study: Individuals diagnosed with stage I non-small cell lung cancer underwent enrollment between 2018 and January 2019. About 7 patients had tumors that were squamous cell carcinoma, and about a dozen had adenocarcinoma. Study findings and constraints: Unique TCR clone counts fell after stereotactic body radiation therapy, median around 9,500 versus 6,500.

CDR3 length: 14 residues. Losses at the gene ends were 5 bases for V and 6 bases for J; bases not matched to a gene: 9. Germline V CDR1 and CDR2: SEHNR, FQNEAQ (reference sequence). Peripheral blood was collected in volumes of around 6 milliliters at each of two time points. The chain links TRBV7-9 to TRBJ1-1; 7 nucleotides align to TRBD1. The starting material was PBMCs, obtained before or after stereotactic body radiation therapy (not recorded which). This sequence originates from a donor over 45 with non-small cell lung cancer. The CDR3 protein is CASSRETGWSEAFF. In nucleotides, the CDR3 is TGTGCCAGCAGCAGGGAGACAGGGTGGTCTGAAGCTTTCTTT.